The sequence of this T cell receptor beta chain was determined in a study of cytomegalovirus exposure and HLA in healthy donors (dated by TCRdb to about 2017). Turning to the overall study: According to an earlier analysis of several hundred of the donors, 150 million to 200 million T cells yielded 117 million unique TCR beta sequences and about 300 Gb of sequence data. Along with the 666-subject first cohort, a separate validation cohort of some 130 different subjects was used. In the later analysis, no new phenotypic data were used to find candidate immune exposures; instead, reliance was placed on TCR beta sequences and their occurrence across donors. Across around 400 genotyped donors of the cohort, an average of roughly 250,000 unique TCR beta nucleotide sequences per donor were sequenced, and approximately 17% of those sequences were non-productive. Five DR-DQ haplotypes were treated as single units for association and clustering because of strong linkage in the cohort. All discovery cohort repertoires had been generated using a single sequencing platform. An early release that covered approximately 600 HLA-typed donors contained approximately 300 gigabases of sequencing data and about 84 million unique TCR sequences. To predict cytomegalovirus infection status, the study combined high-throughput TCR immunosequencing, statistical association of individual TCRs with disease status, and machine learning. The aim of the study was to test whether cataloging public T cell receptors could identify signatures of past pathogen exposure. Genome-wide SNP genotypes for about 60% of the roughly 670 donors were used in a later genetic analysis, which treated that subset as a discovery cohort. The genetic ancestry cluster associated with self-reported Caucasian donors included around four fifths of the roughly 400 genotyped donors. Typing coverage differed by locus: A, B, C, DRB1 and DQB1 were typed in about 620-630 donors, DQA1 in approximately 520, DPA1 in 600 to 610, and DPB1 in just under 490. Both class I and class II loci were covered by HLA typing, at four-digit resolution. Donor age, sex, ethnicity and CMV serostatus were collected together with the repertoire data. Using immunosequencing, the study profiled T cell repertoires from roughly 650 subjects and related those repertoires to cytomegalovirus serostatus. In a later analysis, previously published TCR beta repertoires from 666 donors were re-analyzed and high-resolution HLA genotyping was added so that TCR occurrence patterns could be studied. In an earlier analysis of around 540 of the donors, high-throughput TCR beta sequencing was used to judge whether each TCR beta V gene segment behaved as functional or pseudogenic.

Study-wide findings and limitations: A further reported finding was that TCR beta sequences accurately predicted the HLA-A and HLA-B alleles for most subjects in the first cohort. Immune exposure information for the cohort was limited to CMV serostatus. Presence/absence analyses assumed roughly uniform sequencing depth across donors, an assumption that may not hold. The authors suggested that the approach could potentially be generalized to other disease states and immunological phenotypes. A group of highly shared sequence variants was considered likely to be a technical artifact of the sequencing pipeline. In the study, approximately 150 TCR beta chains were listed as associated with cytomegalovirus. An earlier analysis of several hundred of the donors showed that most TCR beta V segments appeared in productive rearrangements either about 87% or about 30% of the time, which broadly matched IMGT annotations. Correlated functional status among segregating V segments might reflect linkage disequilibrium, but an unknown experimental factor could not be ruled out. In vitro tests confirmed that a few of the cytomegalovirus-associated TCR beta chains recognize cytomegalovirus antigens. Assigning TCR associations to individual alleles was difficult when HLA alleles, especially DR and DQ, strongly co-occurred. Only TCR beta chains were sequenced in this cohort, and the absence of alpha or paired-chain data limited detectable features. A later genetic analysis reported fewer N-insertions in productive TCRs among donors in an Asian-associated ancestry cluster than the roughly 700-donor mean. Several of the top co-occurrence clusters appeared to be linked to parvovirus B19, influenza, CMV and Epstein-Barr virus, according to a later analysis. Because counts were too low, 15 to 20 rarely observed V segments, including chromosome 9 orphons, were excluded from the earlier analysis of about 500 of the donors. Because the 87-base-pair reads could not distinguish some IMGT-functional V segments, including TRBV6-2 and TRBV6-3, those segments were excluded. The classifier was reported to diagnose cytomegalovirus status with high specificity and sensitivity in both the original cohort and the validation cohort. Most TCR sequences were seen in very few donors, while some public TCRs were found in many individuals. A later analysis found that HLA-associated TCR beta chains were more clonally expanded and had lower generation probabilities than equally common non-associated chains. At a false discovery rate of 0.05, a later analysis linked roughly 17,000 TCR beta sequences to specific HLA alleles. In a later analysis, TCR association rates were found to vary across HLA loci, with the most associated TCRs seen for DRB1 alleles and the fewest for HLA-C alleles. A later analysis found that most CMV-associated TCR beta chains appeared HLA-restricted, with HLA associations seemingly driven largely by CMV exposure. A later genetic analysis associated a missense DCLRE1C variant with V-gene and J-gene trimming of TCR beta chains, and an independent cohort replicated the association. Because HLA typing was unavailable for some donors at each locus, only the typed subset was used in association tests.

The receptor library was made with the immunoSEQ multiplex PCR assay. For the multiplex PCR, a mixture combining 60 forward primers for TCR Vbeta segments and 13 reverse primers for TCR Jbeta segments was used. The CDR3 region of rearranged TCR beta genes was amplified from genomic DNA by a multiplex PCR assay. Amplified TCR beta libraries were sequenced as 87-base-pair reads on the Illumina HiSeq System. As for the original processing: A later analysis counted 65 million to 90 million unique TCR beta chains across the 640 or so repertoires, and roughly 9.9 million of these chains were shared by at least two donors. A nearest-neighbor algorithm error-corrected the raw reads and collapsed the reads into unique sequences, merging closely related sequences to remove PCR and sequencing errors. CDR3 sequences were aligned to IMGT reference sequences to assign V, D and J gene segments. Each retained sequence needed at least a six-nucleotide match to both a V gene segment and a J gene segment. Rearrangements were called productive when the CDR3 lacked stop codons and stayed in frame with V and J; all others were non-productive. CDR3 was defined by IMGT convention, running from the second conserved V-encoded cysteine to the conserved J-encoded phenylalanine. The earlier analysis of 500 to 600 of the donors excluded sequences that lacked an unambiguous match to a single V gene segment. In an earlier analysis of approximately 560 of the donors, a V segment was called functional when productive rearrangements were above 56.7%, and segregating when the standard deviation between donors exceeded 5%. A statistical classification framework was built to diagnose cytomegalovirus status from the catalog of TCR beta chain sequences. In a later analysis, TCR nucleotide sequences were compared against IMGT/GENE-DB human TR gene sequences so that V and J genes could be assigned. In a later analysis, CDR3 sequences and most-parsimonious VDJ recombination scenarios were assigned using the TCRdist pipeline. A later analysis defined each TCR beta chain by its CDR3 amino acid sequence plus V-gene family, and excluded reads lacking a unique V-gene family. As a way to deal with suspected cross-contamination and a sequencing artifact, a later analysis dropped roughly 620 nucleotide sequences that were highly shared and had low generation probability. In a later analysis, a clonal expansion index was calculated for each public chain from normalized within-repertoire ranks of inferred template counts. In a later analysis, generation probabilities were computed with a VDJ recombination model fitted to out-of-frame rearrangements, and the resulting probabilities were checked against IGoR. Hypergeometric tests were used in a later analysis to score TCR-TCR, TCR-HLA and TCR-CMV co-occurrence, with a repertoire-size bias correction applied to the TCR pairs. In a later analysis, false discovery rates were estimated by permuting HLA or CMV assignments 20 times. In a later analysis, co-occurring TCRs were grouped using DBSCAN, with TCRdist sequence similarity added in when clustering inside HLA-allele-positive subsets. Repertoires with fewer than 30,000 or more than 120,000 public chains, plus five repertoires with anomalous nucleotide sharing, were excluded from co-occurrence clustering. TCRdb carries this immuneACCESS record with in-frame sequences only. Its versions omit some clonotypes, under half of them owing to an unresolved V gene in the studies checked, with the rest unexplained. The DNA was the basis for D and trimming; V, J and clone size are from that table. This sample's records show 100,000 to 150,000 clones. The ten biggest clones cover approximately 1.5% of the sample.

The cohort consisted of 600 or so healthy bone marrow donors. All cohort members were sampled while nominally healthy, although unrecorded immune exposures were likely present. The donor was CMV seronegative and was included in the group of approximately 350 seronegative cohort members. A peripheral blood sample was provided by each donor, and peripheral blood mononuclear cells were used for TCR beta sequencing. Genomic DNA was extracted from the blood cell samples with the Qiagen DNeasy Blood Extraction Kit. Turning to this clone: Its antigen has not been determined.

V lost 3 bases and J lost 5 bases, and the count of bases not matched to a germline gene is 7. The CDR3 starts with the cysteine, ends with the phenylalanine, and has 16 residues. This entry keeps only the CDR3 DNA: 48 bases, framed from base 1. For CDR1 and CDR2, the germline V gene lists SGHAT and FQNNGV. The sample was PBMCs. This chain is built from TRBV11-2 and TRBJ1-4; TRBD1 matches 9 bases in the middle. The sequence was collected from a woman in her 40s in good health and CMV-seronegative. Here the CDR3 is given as CASSFAPGQGNEKLFF. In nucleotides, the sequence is TGTGCCAGCAGCTTCGCTCCGGGACAGGGAAATGAAAAACTGTTTTTT. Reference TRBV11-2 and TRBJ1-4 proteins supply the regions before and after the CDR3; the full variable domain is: EAGVAQSPRYKIIEKRQSVAFWCNPISGHATLYWYQQILGQGPKLLIQFQNNGVVDDSQLPKDRFSAERLKGVDSTLKIQPAKLEDSAVYLCASSFAPGQGNEKLFFGSGTQLSVL.